A single sample is the source of the 25 T cell receptor beta chains below, sequenced in a study of T-cell reconstitution after alpha-beta-depleted transplantation in children. Molecular barcoding with unique molecular identifiers was used for the TCRbeta library. TCRdb reprocessed the PCR reads via MiXCR and lists one record per CDR3 protein. This table has about 640,000 distinct CDR3 sequences, approximately 16% appearing once. The sample consisted of PBMCs from the stem cell graft donor, taken from the stem cell graft. The receptors originated from a human donor who donated a stem cell graft to a child with acute myeloid leukemia.

This clonotype has just a few counts. V is TRBV5-1 and J is TRBJ2-5, with 8 bases identical to TRBD1. The CDR3 spans 15 residues. V lost 4 bases to trimming and J lost 5 bases; unmatched junction nucleotides: 10. Germline assignment: CDR1 SGHRS and CDR2 YFSETQ. CDR3 sequence: CASSQERTGWETQYF. CDR3 nucleotide sequence: TGCGCCAGCAGCCAGGAACGGACAGGGTGGGAGACCCAGTACTTC.

This clonotype was seen only a few times. CDR3 sequence: CASSYEGLSTDTQYF. The CDR3 DNA follows: TGTGCCAGCAGTTACGAGGGGCTAAGCACAGATACGCAGTATTTT. This chain links TRBV6-5 with TRBJ2-3, with D tentatively TRBD1 or TRBD2 (5 bases each). The germline V and J ends were trimmed by 2 bases and 0 bases, with 9 bases remaining between them. CDR3 length: 15 residues. Germline loops: CDR1 MNHEY, CDR2 SVGAGI.

Many counts were recorded for this clonotype. The J gene is TRBJ2-1, the V gene TRBV29-1; 7 positions agree with TRBD1. Germline assignment: CDR1 SQVTM and CDR2 ANQGSEA. The CDR3 runs 15 residues. The V gene end was trimmed by 7 bases and the J gene end by 4 bases; junction bases not matched to a gene: 13. The CDR3 DNA reads TGCAGCGCCAAAACCGGGACAGAGGCATACAATGAGCAGTTCTTC. It yields the protein CSAKTGTEAYNEQFF.

This clonotype was counted ten times or more. The chain recombines TRBV29-1 with TRBJ2-3; D gene ambiguous. V lost 4 bases, J lost 4 bases, and 9 bases lay in between. This CDR3 contains 12 residues. CDR1 and CDR2 (germline): SQVTM, ANQGSEA. The CDR3 nucleotides read TGCAGCGTTGTAAGGGCCCCAGATACGCAGTATTTT. Translated: CSVVRAPDTQYF.

The genes are TRBV9 and TRBJ2-1; 16 nucleotides match TRBD2. Per germline, CDR1 SGDLS and CDR2 YYNGEE. Trimming cost V 3 bases and J 4 bases; bases outside gene matches: 7. This CDR3 is built from 18 residues. The CDR3 spells CASSAGTSGGAAYNEQFF. The CDR3 nucleotides read TGTGCCAGCAGCGCTGGGACTAGCGGGGGGGCGGCGTACAATGAGCAGTTCTTC.

With respect to this clonotype: A much more abundant neighbour one base away suggests this may be a read error. The CDR3 does not end in the conserved phenylalanine or tryptophan, so this is likely a read error. This chain uses TRBV24-1 with TRBJ1-2, with D unresolved. This CDR3 region has 11 residues. Germline V gene data show CDR1 as KGHDR and CDR2 as SFDVKD. V dropped 5 bases and J dropped 3 bases, with 3 bases sitting between them. The CDR3 reads CATSGDYGYTS. The CDR3 region has the DNA TGTGCCACCAGTGGGGACTATGGCTACACCTCC.

The chain recombines TRBV7-8 with TRBJ2-7, with TRBD1 identical over 8 bases. The V and J ends lost 0 bases and 6 bases, in that order; junction bases with no gene match: 16. CDR1 is SGHVS and CDR2 is FQNEAQ in the germline V gene. The CDR3 runs 18 residues. The DNA for the CDR3 is TGTGCCAGCAGCTTAGCCGTGATCGGGACAGGAGACCCTCTCGAGCAGTACGTC. Translating gives CASSLAVIGTGDPLEQYV.

This clonotype occurred a few times. V and J are TRBV10-3 and TRBJ2-3, with TRBD1 identical over 12 bases. CDR1 is ENHRY and CDR2 is SYGVKD in the germline V gene. The V and J ends lost 6 bases and 4 bases, in that order; junction bases with no gene match: 11. The CDR3 contains 17 residues. The CDR3 reads CAIRTAPGQGAADTQYF. Written as DNA, the CDR3 is TGTGCCATCAGGACAGCGCCGGGACAGGGGGCGGCAGATACGCAGTATTTT.

To note about this clonotype: A single base separates this from a much larger clone, so it may be a read error. The V and J genes are TRBV20-1 and TRBJ2-7; 7 nucleotides agree with TRBD1. J was trimmed by 6 bases and V by 6 bases; bases with no gene match: 17. Germline-derived CDR1 and CDR2 are DFQATT and SNEGSKA (reference sequence). The CDR3 is 15 amino acids. Here the CDR3 DNA reads TGCAGTGCCAGAACCGGGACAGAGGGAGTTGTCGAGCAGTACGTC. It yields the protein CSARTGTEGVVEQYV.

This clonotype was detected many times. This chain links TRBV6-5 with TRBJ2-7; 13 nucleotides align to TRBD2. The CDR3 contains 16 residues. The V and J ends lost 6 bases and 4 bases, in that order; junction bases with no gene match: 9. CDR1 and CDR2 from the germline V gene are MNHEY and SVGAGI. The CDR3 DNA follows: TGTGCCAGCAGCCGGACTAGCGGGGGCCTGCCTTACGAGCAGTACTTC. Its protein product is CASSRTSGGLPYEQYF.

This clonotype turned up a few times. V is TRBV11-2 and J is TRBJ1-6; D possibly corresponds to TRBD1 (6 bases). Trimming removed 3 bases at V and 5 bases at J, with 11 bases between. The CDR3 is 15 residues long. The V gene's germline CDR1 is SGHAT and CDR2 FQNNGV. As DNA, the CDR3 is TGTGCCAGCAGCTTCACCGGGACACATAATTCACCCCTCCACTTT. Its translation is CASSFTGTHNSPLHF.

As to this clonotype: Germline and junction disagree at one end, which may indicate a read error. The CDR3 loop is CASSLIVQTGPQNF. The CDR3 DNA sequence: TGTGCCAGCAGTTTAATCGTCCAAACCGGGCCCCAGAATTTT. This chain joins TRBV12-3 or TRBV12-4 and TRBJ1-5; unclear D gene. The CDR3 is 14 residues long.

The chain is built from TRBV4-2 and TRBJ1-5; tentatively, D is TRBD1 (6 bases). V was shortened by 1 base and J by 11 bases, with 24 bases between the two germline ends. The germline V gene encodes CDR1 LGHNA and CDR2 YNFKEQ. The CDR3 length is 17 residues. The CDR3 region has the DNA TGTGCCAGCAGCCAAGTCACCGGGACACCGGTTCAATACGCCCAGCATTTT. It yields the protein CASSQVTGTPVQYAQHF.

The V call is TRBV7-9, the J call TRBJ1-2; D unclear. Germline CDR1 SEHNR, CDR2 FQNEAQ (reference sequence). Trimming stripped 1 base from V and 12 bases from J, with 12 bases between. The CDR3 runs 12 residues. CDR3 sequence reads: CASSLDSIGDTF. Written as DNA, the CDR3 is TGTGCCAGCAGCTTAGACAGCATCGGGGACACCTTC.

The table lists this clonotype with many counts. The chain has TRBV12-3 or TRBV12-4 and TRBJ2-1, with 8 bases lining up with TRBD2. The trim removed 4 bases at V and 8 bases at J, leaving 7 bases unmatched. The CDR3 runs to 14 residues. DNA for the CDR3: TGTGCCAGCAGTTCCTGGACTAGCCAAGATGAGCAGTTCTTC. Its protein is CASSSWTSQDEQFF.

The chain joins TRBV7-6 to TRBJ2-7; possible D gene TRBD2, 6 bases. The germline V gene has CDR1 SGHVS and CDR2 FNYEAQ. This CDR3 is built from 14 residues. Trimming stripped 5 bases from V and 0 bases from J, with 11 bases between. The CDR3 region is CASSKAGGSYEQYF. DNA for the CDR3: TGTGCCAGCAGCAAAGCCGGGGGCTCCTACGAGCAGTACTTC.

This clonotype appeared many times. The J gene is TRBJ1-1, the V gene TRBV10-3; D may be TRBD1 (5 bases). Germline CDR1 is ENHRY and CDR2 is SYGVKD. V was shortened by 2 bases and J by 0 bases, with 10 bases between the two germline ends. This CDR3 is built from 15 residues. CDR3 sequence: CAISEGGTVNTEAFF. The CDR3 bases are TGTGCCATCAGTGAGGGTGGGACGGTGAACACTGAAGCTTTCTTT.

The gene calls are TRBV20-1 and TRBJ1-4; no clear D gene. This CDR3 has 14 residues. The V end lost 0 bases, the J end lost 7 bases, and 12 bases lay between the germline ends. Germline loops: CDR1 DFQATT, CDR2 SNEGSKA (reference sequence). For the CDR3, the DNA is TGCAGTGCTAGAGATCTGGGGAGGCGTGAAAAACTGTTTTTT. It translates to CSARDLGRREKLFF.

Ten or more counts support this clonotype. The rearrangement links TRBV5-1 to TRBJ2-7, with 8 nucleotides matching TRBD1. This CDR3 has 12 residues. Germline trimming cut 4 bases from V and 6 bases from J; bases unmatched to any gene: 3. Germline V gene lookup returns CDR1 SGHRS and CDR2 YFSETQ. Here the CDR3 DNA reads TGCGCCAGCAGCAAACAGGGGGTCGAGCAGTACTTC. Its translation: CASSKQGVEQYF.

This clonotype was counted many times. This chain uses TRBV5-1 with TRBJ2-1, with D tentatively TRBD1 (6 bases). Germline loops: CDR1 SGHRS, CDR2 YFSETQ. CDR3 length: 17 residues. The V gene lost 2 bases and the J gene lost 7 bases, with 22 bases spanning the gap. DNA for the CDR3: TGCGCCAGCAGCTTACTGTACGATTGGACAGTTGAGAATGAGCAGTTCTTC. It yields the protein CASSLLYDWTVENEQFF.

V is TRBV7-2 and J is TRBJ1-1; tentative D call: TRBD1 (6 bases). Germline assignment: CDR1 SGHTA and CDR2 FQGNSA. V gave up 2 bases and J gave up 3 bases, with 13 bases separating them. CDR3 size: 15 residues. This chain's CDR3 is CASSLTGAGDTEAFF. DNA for the CDR3: TGTGCCAGCAGCTTAACGGGGGCGGGCGACACTGAAGCTTTCTTT.

This clonotype was observed a few times. This chain links TRBV6-5 with TRBJ2-2; 7 nucleotides align to TRBD1. V dropped 4 bases and J dropped 1; count of bases not matched to a gene: 9. In germline, CDR1 is MNHEY, CDR2 SVGAGI. The CDR3 runs to 17 residues. CDR3 region: CASSSLGTALNTGELFF. The CDR3, as DNA: TGTGCCAGCAGTTCATTAGGGACAGCTTTGAACACCGGGGAGCTGTTTTTT.

This clonotype was seen only a few times. V is TRBV23-1 and J is TRBJ2-1; D could derive from TRBD1 or TRBD2 (5 bases each). TRBV23-1 is known as an ORF, though its function is uncertain. The CDR3 spans 16 residues. V lost 4 bases, J lost 5 bases, and 18 bases lay in between. The CDR3 sequence: CASSRIGTPENNEQFF. The CDR3 DNA is TGCGCCAGCAGTCGTATCGGGACCCCGGAAAACAATGAGCAGTTCTTC.

This clonotype was seen at least ten times. This chain uses TRBV20-1 with TRBJ2-5; the match to TRBD1 covers 8 bases. With V trimmed by 4 bases and J by 3 bases, 4 bases remained unmatched. Per germline, CDR1 DFQATT and CDR2 SNEGSKA (reference sequence). This CDR3 has 13 residues. CDR3 amino acids: CSAIGQGKETQYF. The CDR3 DNA reads TGCAGTGCTATCGGACAGGGCAAAGAGACCCAGTACTTC.

This clonotype has only a few counts. The junction differs from germline at one of its ends, possibly a read error. The genes are TRBV24-1 and TRBJ1-1; no firm D call. Germline V lookup: CDR1 KGHDR, CDR2 SFDVKD. CDR3 length: 14 amino acids. CDR3 sequence (DNA): TGTGCCACCAGTGACCATGGGGAGAACGCTGAAGCTTTCTTT. This encodes CATSDHGENAEAFF.